This is a list of T cell receptor beta chains from one sample in a study of radiation and T cells in renal cell carcinoma. Some clones are missing from TCRdb's copy, which holds only in-frame ones; the method was immunoSEQ multiplex PCR. This sample has more than 20,000 clones, with 80% found just once. Sequences were derived from blood, sampled from a patient whose treatment included radiotherapy and nephrectomy. Receptors originate from a man in his fifties or sixties with renal cell carcinoma. The CDR3 runs from the conserved cysteine through the conserved F or W. A D gene is named only where the DNA matches it firmly. A clone size is listed for some rows: how often the clone was seen (once, few, many), or a class if it is expanded.

D gene	V gene	J gene	clone size	CDR3 DNA	CDR3 protein
-	TRBV25-1	TRBJ1-6	-	TGTGCCAGTAACCCCCCAGGGCCCTATAATTCACCCCTCCACTTT	CASNPPGPYNSPLHF
-	TRBV5-8	TRBJ2-7	-	TGTGCCAGCAGCTCGGCTACGTACGAGCAGTACTTC	CASSSATYEQYF
-	TRBV5-4	TRBJ1-2	-	TGTGCCAGCAGCTTGGAGGCAGGGCAGGGCTATGGCTACACCTTC	CASSLEAGQGYGYTF
-	TRBV5-1	TRBJ2-1	-	TGCGCCAGCGAGGAGGGGGTACTGGGTACTGAGCAGTTCTTC	CASEEGVLGTEQFF
-	TRBV9	TRBJ2-3	once	TGTGCCAGCAGCGTAGGGAACAGGGACACAGATACGCAGTATTTT	CASSVGNRDTDTQYF
TRBD2	TRBV30	TRBJ2-3	-	TGTGCCTGGCAAGGCGGGAGAATAAGAGATACGCAGTATTTT	CAWQGGRIRDTQYF
-	TRBV6-6	TRBJ2-2	-	TGTGCCAGCAGCAGACGACAGGCAGGCGGGGAGCTGTTTTTT	CASSRRQAGGELFF
-	TRBV5-5	TRBJ2-7	-	TGTGCCAGCAGCCCCGGGACCGCGCCCTACGAGCAGTACTTC	CASSPGTAPYEQYF
TRBD2	TRBV6-5	TRBJ2-7	few	TGTGCCAGCAAGCTTAGACTAGCCAACTCCTACGAGCAGTACTTC	CASKLRLANSYEQYF
TRBD1	TRBV4-1	TRBJ1-3	-	TGCGCCAGCAGCCAAGAACGCACAGGGGTTTCTGGAAACACCATATATTTT	CASSQERTGVSGNTIYF
-	TRBV18	TRBJ2-5	-	TGTGCCAGCTCACCCACCCAATACATACAAGAGACCCAGTACTTC	CASSPTQYIQETQYF
TRBD1	TRBV19	TRBJ2-7	-	TGTGCCAGTAGTATACCAGGACAGGGGACCTACGAGCAGTACTTC	CASSIPGQGTYEQYF
TRBD2	TRBV7-3	TRBJ2-1	once	TGTGCCAGCAGCTCCTCCTCCACTAGCGGGGGTAGGAAGTTCTTC	CASSSSSTSGGRKFF
TRBD1	TRBV19	TRBJ1-1	-	TGTGCCAGTAGTATGCGGACAGGGGGGTCCCCTAGGACTGAAGCTTTCTTT	CASSMRTGGSPRTEAFF
-	TRBV15	TRBJ2-1	few	TGTGCCACCAGCAGAGGCGGTCCTAAAAACAATGAGCAGTTCTTC	CATSRGGPKNNEQFF
-	TRBV7-9	TRBJ1-5	-	TGTGCCAGCAGCTTCGCAGGACAGCACCAGCATTTT	CASSFAGQHQHF
-	TRBV7-9	TRBJ1-1	-	TGTGCCAGCAGCATTATGAACACTGAAGCTTTCTTT	CASSIMNTEAFF
TRBD2	TRBV6-6	TRBJ2-2	-	TGTGCCAGCAGTTGGCCTAGCGGGACGGCCGGGGAGCTGTTTTTT	CASSWPSGTAGELFF
TRBD1	TRBV14	TRBJ1-1	-	TGTGCCAGCAGCCAACGGGACAGCACTGAAGCTTTCTTT	CASSQRDSTEAFF
-	TRBV5-3	TRBJ2-2	few	TGTGCCAGCAGCCCGTACACCGGGGAGCTGTTTTTT	CASSPYTGELFF
-	TRBV11-3	TRBJ2-3	-	TGTGCCAGCAGCTTAGGGGGGAGTGAACTGGATACGCAGTATTTT	CASSLGGSELDTQYF
TRBD1	TRBV7-7	TRBJ1-3	-	TGTGCCAGCAGCCCGGGGACAGTGCCCGTTTCGACCATATATTTT	CASSPGTVPVSTIYF
TRBD2	TRBV7-9	TRBJ2-7	-	TGTGCCAGCAGCTCCTACTCCGGACTAGCTAGAGAGCAGTACTTC	CASSSYSGLAREQYF
-	TRBV2	TRBJ2-3	-	TGTGCCAGCAGGAAACACAGGGAGGGAGGCACAGATACGCAGTATTTT	CASRKHREGGTDTQYF
-	TRBV4-1	TRBJ2-5	-	TGCGCCAGCAGCCAAAACAGGGGCGGGGAAGAGACCCAGTACTTC	CASSQNRGGEETQYF
TRBD2	TRBV25-1	TRBJ2-2	-	TGTGCCAGCAGTGCCCCCGGGACTAGCGGGAGTAGTGCCGGGGAGCTGTTTTTT	CASSAPGTSGSSAGELFF
TRBD1	TRBV6-5	TRBJ1-6	-	TGTGCCAGCAGTTACACAGGGGCTAATTCACCCCTCCACTTT	CASSYTGANSPLHF
-	TRBV2	TRBJ2-1	once	TGTGCCAGCAATGAGAGGCTAACCCGCAATGAGCAGTTCTTC	CASNERLTRNEQFF
TRBD2	TRBV7-2	TRBJ2-3	-	TGTGCCAGCAGCTTAAGCGGGGACCGCACAGATACGCAGTATTTT	CASSLSGDRTDTQYF
-	TRBV30	TRBJ2-3	-	TGTGCCTGGAATCAGGGAATGGCAGATACGCAGTATTTT	CAWNQGMADTQYF
TRBD1	TRBV5-8	TRBJ2-7	-	TGTGCCAGCAGAGAGGGACAGAACTACGAGCAGTACTTC	CASREGQNYEQYF
TRBD2	TRBV5-4	TRBJ2-1	-	TGTGCCAGCAGCGCCCGTAGCGGGAGGCAATACAATGAGCAGTTCTTC	CASSARSGRQYNEQFF
-	TRBV4-1	TRBJ1-1	few	TGCGCCAGCAGCCAGAGGCTGAACACTGAAGCTTTCTTT	CASSQRLNTEAFF
-	TRBV18	TRBJ1-6	few	TGTGCCAGCTCCCCACTGGTCCAGGATTCACCCCTCCACTTT	CASSPLVQDSPLHF
-	TRBV4-1	TRBJ2-1	-	TGCGCCAGCAGCCCTTCTGGCAATGAGCAGTTCTTC	CASSPSGNEQFF
TRBD2	TRBV11-1	TRBJ2-7	-	TGTGCCAGCAGGACCCTGGCGGGAGCATCTAGCGAGCAGTACTTC	CASRTLAGASSEQYF
-	TRBV7-2	TRBJ1-1	-	TGTGCCAGCAGCTTAGCCGGAGTAACTGAAGCTTTCTTT	CASSLAGVTEAFF
-	TRBV2	TRBJ1-4	few	TGTGCCAGCGAGGGTGAAAAACTGTTTTTT	CASEGEKLFF
TRBD2	TRBV7-2	TRBJ2-5	-	TGTGCCAGCAGCTTAGTCAGGGGACTAGCGGGGAGAAGGGGAGAGACCCAGTACTTC	CASSLVRGLAGRRGETQYF
TRBD2	TRBV18	TRBJ2-3	-	TGTGCCAGCTCACCAACCACTAGCGCAAGCACAGATACGCAGTATTTT	CASSPTTSASTDTQYF
TRBD1	TRBV7-2	TRBJ1-1	-	TGTGCCAGCAGCTTAAAGGGACAGGGGGCGCGTACCACTGAAGCTTTCTTT	CASSLKGQGARTTEAFF
TRBD2	TRBV19	TRBJ2-1	-	TGTGCCAGTAGTATACGCGGGAGCACCTACAATGAGCAGTTCTTC	CASSIRGSTYNEQFF
TRBD2	TRBV5-6	TRBJ2-5	-	TGTGCCAGCAGCGTCGTGGGACTAGCGGGAAAAGAGACCCAGTACTTC	CASSVVGLAGKETQYF
TRBD1	TRBV9	TRBJ2-7	-	TGTGCCAGCAGCGTCCAGACAGGGGCCTTGGGGGAGCAGTACTTC	CASSVQTGALGEQYF
TRBD1	TRBV6-1	TRBJ1-1	-	TGTGCCAGCAGTGAAGCGCTCGGGGGACAGGGGTTATATACTGAAGCTTTCTTT	CASSEALGGQGLYTEAFF
TRBD2	TRBV7-9	TRBJ2-7	-	TGTGCCAGCAGCTATATAAGCGGGAGCCTCTCCTACGAGCAGTACTTC	CASSYISGSLSYEQYF
-	TRBV7-9	TRBJ1-3	few	TGTGCCAGCAGCTTAGAGGCACGGGGAAACACCATATATTTT	CASSLEARGNTIYF
-	TRBV30	TRBJ1-2	-	TGTGCCTGCCTGGGGGTGGGCTACACCTTC	CACLGVGYTF
-	TRBV6-4	TRBJ1-3	-	TGTGCCAGCAGTGACAGGACCCGGACCCTAAACACCATATATTTT	CASSDRTRTLNTIYF
TRBD2	TRBV9	TRBJ2-1	-	TGTGCCAGCAGCGTAGGAAGCGGGAGGCCACTCAATGAGCAGTTCTTC	CASSVGSGRPLNEQFF